The clone carrying this T cell receptor (beta chain) was found a few times. Its antigen remains unknown. The data stem from a study of beta chain features in type 1 diabetes. Study-level results: Shortening of TCRB CDR3s, moderate but significant, appeared in all four CD4+ subsets of Type 1 diabetes patients. Researchers cautioned that cDNA sequencing could over-represent cells with high TCR expression.

The study reverse transcribed the entire isolated RNA, so it sequenced expressed TCRB transcripts. Clones were read by immunoSEQ multiplex PCR, and TCRdb kept only the in-frame ones, dropping some. Among 110,000 to 150,000 clones, 7% to 10% were seen once, and the ten largest hold about 0.66%. CD45RO/CCR7/CD25/CD127/CD95/CD27 sorting isolated CD4+ naive, central memory, regulatory and stem cell-like memory cells. CDR1 is SEHNR and CDR2 is FQNEAQ in the germline V gene (reference sequence). Trimming took 5 bases from V and 1 from J, leaving 6 bases between them. CDR3 size: 12 residues. The sample consisted of central memory CD4+ T cells from blood. The rearrangement links TRBV7-9 to TRBJ2-7; D unclear. The sequence came from a man younger than 35 in good health. The CDR3 spells CASSPRSYEQYF. In DNA form, the CDR3 reads TGTGCCAGCAGCCCCCGGTCCTACGAGCAGTACTTC.